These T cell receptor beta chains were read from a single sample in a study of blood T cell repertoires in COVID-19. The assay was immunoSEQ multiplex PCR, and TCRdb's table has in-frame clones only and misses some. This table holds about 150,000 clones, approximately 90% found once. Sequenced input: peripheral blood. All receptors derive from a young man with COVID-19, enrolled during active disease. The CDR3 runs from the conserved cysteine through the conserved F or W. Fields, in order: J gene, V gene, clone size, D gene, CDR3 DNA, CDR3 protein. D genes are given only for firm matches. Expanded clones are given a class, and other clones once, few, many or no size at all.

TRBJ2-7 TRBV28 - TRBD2 TGTGCCAGCAGTTCCCTCACTAGCGGGAGTTATACGGGCTCCTACGAGCAGTACTTC CASSSLTSGSYTGSYEQYF
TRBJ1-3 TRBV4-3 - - TGCGCCAGCAGCCAAGGGACATTCTCTGGAAACACCATATATTTT CASSQGTFSGNTIYF
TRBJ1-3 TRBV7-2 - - TGTGCCAGCAGCTTAGCGCTAGGAGGGCTCGCTGGAAACACCATATATTTT CASSLALGGLAGNTIYF
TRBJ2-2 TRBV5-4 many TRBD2 TGTGCCAGCAGCTTCAAGCGGGAGGGGACCGGGGAGCTGTTTTTT CASSFKREGTGELFF
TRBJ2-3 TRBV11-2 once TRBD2 TGTGCCAGCAGCTTATCACCGGGAGGGAGCACAGATACGCAGTATTTT CASSLSPGGSTDTQYF
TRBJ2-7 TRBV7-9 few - TGTGCCAGCAGCCGAGGGGGAACCTACGAGCAGTACTTC CASSRGGTYEQYF
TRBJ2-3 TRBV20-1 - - TGCAGTGCTAGAGCTTTGGATACGCAGTATTTT CSARALDTQYF
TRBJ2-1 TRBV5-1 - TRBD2 TGCGCCAGCAGCCGGACTAGACCCTACAATGAGCAGTTCTTC CASSRTRPYNEQFF
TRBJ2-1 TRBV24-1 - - TGTGCCACCAGTGATTTTCAGGGTTGGAACTACAATGAGCAGTTCTTC CATSDFQGWNYNEQFF
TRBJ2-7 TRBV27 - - TGTGCCAGCAGTTTATCGATACAGGGTGGCGAGCAGTACTTC CASSLSIQGGEQYF
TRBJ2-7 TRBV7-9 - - TGTGCCAGCAGCTTAGCAGGCGGCTACGAGCAGTACTTC CASSLAGGYEQYF
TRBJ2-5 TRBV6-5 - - TGTGCCAGCAGCGCGCAAGAGACCCAGTACTTC CASSAQETQYF
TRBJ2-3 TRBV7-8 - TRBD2 TGTGCCAGCAGCTTAGTGATGATGGCTAGCGGGAGCACAGATACGCAGTATTTT CASSLVMMASGSTDTQYF
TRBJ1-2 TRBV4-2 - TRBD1 TGTGCCAGCAGCCCCCCCAGGGACAGGAGCTATGGCTACACCTTC CASSPPRDRSYGYTF
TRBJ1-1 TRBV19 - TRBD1 TGTGCCAGTAGTATTACGCGGGACAGGGTATCTGAAGCTTTCTTT CASSITRDRVSEAFF
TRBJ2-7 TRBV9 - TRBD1 TGTGCCAGCAGCCCCAGGGACAGCTACGAGCAGTACTTC CASSPRDSYEQYF
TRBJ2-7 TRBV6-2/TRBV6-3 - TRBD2 TGTGCCAGCAGTCCCCGAAGCGGGAGGTCCCACGAGCAGTACTTC CASSPRSGRSHEQYF
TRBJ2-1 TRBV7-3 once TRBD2 TGTGCCAGCAGCCCCGGGACTAGCGGCTGGGGAGGGCAGTTCTTC CASSPGTSGWGGQFF
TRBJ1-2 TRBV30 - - TGTGCCTGGAGCCCCGGGTGGAACCAAGGCTATGGCTACACCTTC CAWSPGWNQGYGYTF
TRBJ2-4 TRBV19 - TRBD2 TGTGCCAGTAATACCGGGACGGTCGACTTAAGCGGGAGAGGGAAAAACATTCAGTACTTC CASNTGTVDLSGRGKNIQYF
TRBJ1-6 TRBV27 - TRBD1 TGTGCCAGCAACGTCGTGACAGGGACGAACAGCTCCTATAATTCACCCCTCCACTTT CASNVVTGTNSSYNSPLHF
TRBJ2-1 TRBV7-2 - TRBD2 TGTGCCAGCAGCACAAGGGAGGGCGGAAACAATGAGCAGTTCTTC CASSTREGGNNEQFF
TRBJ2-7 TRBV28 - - TGTGCCAGCAGTACCGGATGGGCGCAGTACTTC CASSTGWAQYF
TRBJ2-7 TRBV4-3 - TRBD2 TGCGCCAGCAGCCTGGGACTAGCGGGAGGGTCCTACGAGCAGTACTTC CASSLGLAGGSYEQYF
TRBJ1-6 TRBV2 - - TGTGCCAGCAGCGGTTCACCCCTCCACTTT CASSGSPLHF
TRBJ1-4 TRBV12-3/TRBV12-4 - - TGTGCCAGCGGGGAGGGGAATGAAAAACTGTTTTTT CASGEGNEKLFF
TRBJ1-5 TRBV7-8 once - TGTGCCAGCAGCTTACGGGGTCCGACGGATCAGCCCCAGCATTTT CASSLRGPTDQPQHF
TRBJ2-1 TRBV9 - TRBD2 TGTGCCAGCAGCGGAGGGACTAGCGGAGAACACAATGAGCAGTTCTTC CASSGGTSGEHNEQFF
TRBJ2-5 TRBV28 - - TGTGCCAGCAGTGGAAAGACTAGTGCGGAGACCCAGTACTTC CASSGKTSAETQYF
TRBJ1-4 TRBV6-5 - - TGTGCCAGCATTCGGGGGGCGGGTGAAAAACTGCTTTTT CASIRGAGEKLLF
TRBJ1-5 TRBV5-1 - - TGCGCCAGCAGCCAAGGGACGGGAAGAGGGGGGCCCCAGCATTTT CASSQGTGRGGPQHF
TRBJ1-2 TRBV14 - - TGTGCCAGCAGCGCATCGCAGGGGAAATATGGCTACACCTTC CASSASQGKYGYTF
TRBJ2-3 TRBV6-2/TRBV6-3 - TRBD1 TGTGCCAGCAGTTACTCTAGGGACAGGCCGATTAGCACAGATACGCAGTATTTT CASSYSRDRPISTDTQYF
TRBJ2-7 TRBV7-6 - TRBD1 TGTGCCAGCAGCCCAGGGACAGGCCTCTACGAGCAGTACTTC CASSPGTGLYEQYF
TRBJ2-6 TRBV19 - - TGTGCCAGTAGTTCGCACAGGGCTGGGGCCAACGTCCTGACTTTC CASSSHRAGANVLTF
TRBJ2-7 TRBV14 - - TGTGCCAGCAGTCAGGGAGCGGGTTTGTACGAGCAGTACTTC CASSQGAGLYEQYF
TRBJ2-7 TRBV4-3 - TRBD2 TGCGCCAGCAGCCAAGAAGCGGGAGGGTGGTACGAGCAGTACTTC CASSQEAGGWYEQYF
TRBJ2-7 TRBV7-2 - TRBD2 TGTGCCAGCAGCTTAGGGGGGAGGGAGCCCCGCTACGAGCAGTACTTC CASSLGGREPRYEQYF
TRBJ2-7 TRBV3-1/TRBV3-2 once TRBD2 TGTGCCAGCAGCCCGGGACTAGCGACTTCCTACGAGCAGTACTTC CASSPGLATSYEQYF
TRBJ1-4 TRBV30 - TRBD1 TGTGCCTGGAGTGCCGGACAGGGCGTTGAAAAACTGCTTTTT CAWSAGQGVEKLLF
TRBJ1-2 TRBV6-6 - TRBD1 TGTGCCAGCAGTCAACCGCGACAGGGGGCGAAAGGCTATGGCTACACCTTC CASSQPRQGAKGYGYTF
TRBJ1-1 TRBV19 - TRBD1 TGTGCCAGTAGTATTACAGGGGCCAACACTGAAGCTTTCTTT CASSITGANTEAFF
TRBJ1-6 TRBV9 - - TGTGCCAGCAGCGGGGGGGGACGCTCACCCCTCCACTTT CASSGGGRSPLHF
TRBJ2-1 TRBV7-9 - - TGTGCCAGCAGCTTGGTATCTAGGGAGCAGTTCTTC CASSLVSREQFF
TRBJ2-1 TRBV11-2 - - TGTGCCAGCAGCTTAATTGGAGGGTACAATGAGCAGTTCTTC CASSLIGGYNEQFF
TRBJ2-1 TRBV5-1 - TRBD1 TGCGCCAGCAGCTGGGGGGACAGGGGGCTAAATGAGCAGTTCTTC CASSWGDRGLNEQFF
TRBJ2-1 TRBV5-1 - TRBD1 TGCGCCAGCAGCCCCGACAGGGCTCCCTACAATGAGCAGTTCTTC CASSPDRAPYNEQFF
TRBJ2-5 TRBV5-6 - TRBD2 TGTGCCAGCAGCTCTGGACTAGCGAAGCAGACCCAGTACTTC CASSSGLAKQTQYF
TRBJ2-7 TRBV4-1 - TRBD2 TGCGCCAGCAGCCAAGATCTCAAACTAGCGGGAGGGAAGGGGTTATACGAGCAGTACTTC CASSQDLKLAGGKGLYEQYF
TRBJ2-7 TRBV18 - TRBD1 TGTGCCAGCTCACCATTAGGGACAGACAGCTCCTACGAGCAGTACTTC CASSPLGTDSSYEQYF
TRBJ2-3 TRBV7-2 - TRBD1 TGTGCCAGCAGCTCACAGGGGCCCTCCCACACAGATACGCAGTATTTT CASSSQGPSHTDTQYF
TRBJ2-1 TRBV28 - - TGTGCCAGCAGTCCCTCACGGAATGAGCAGTTCTTC CASSPSRNEQFF
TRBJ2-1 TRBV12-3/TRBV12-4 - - TGTGCCAGCAGTTTTGGAGGTGAGCAGTTCTTC CASSFGGEQFF
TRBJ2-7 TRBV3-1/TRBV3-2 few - TGTGCCAGCAGCCCCCCCTCCGCGCACGAGCAGTACTTC CASSPPSAHEQYF
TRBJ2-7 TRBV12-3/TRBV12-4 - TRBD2 TGTGCCAGCAGTTTAGCTCTAGCGGACGAGCAGTACTTC CASSLALADEQYF